The source of this T cell receptor beta chain is a study of blood T cells in healthy people across ages. The V gene end was trimmed by 4 bases and the J gene end by 0 bases; junction bases not matched to a gene: 8. This CDR3 is built from 18 residues. Germline-derived CDR1 and CDR2 are MNHNS and SASEGT. This clonotype was seen only a few times. A second roughly 6 to 11 cycle PCR used barcoded and J-beta primers. MiXCR, applied by TCRdb to the 5' RACE reads, yields one record per CDR3 protein. This sample yields around 820,000 distinct CDR3 sequences, of which 20% to 25% are seen a single time; 3% to 4% belongs to the top ten. The same data also contributed to another study, on T cells of mothers and their children.

This chain joins TRBV6-1 and TRBJ1-5, with 11 bases lining up with TRBD1. This receptor was taken from a boy aged 5-17 years in good health. The sequenced sample consisted of blood. The CDR3 spells CASSARDRGTYSNQPQHF. CDR3 coding DNA: TGTGCCAGCAGTGCCCGGGACAGGGGGACCTATAGCAATCAGCCCCAGCATTTT.